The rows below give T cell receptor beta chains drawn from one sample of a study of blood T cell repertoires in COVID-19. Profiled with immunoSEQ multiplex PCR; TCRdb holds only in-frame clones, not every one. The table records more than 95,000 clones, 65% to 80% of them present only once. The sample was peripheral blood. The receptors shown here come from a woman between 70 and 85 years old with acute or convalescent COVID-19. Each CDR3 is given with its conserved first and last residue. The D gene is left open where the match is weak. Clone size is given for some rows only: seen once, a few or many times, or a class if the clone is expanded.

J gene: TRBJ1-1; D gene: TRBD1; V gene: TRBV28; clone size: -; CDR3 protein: CASSPGGWWTEAFF; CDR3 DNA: TGTGCCAGCAGTCCAGGGGGCTGGTGGACTGAAGCTTTCTTT
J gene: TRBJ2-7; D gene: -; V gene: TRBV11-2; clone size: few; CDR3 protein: CASSQQTSSYEQYF; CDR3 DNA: TGTGCCAGCAGTCAACAGACGAGCTCCTACGAGCAGTACTTC
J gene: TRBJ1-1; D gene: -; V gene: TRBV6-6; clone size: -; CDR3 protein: CASKDPGPNTEAFF; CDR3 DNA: TGTGCCAGCAAAGATCCAGGGCCGAACACTGAAGCTTTCTTT
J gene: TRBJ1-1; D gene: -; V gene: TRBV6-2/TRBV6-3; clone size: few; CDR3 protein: CASSYYRGNTEAFF; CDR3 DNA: TGTGCCAGCAGTTACTACCGGGGTAACACTGAAGCTTTCTTT
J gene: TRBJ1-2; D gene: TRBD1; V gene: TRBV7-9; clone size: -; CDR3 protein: CASSVSGQGAYGYTF; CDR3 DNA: TGTGCCAGCAGCGTAAGTGGACAGGGGGCATATGGCTACACCTTC
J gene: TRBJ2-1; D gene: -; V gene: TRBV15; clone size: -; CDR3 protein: CATRNFGVQVDGSYNEQFF; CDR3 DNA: TGTGCCACCAGAAATTTCGGGGTGCAGGTCGACGGATCATACAATGAGCAGTTCTTC
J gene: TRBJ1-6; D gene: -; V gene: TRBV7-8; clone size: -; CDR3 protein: CASSRPPGNSPLHF; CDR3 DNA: TGTGCCAGCAGCCGACCGCCGGGAAATTCACCCCTCCACTTT
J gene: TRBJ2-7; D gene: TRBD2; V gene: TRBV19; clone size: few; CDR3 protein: CASSIGSGGYHEQYF; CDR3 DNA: TGTGCCAGTAGTATCGGTAGCGGGGGGTACCACGAGCAGTACTTC
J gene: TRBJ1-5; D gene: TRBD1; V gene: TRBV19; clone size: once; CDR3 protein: CASSIADRGNQPQHF; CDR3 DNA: TGTGCCAGTAGTATAGCCGACAGGGGCAATCAGCCCCAGCATTTT
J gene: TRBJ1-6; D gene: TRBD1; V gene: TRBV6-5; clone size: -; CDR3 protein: CASLGQGNSPLHF; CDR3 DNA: TGTGCCAGCTTGGGACAGGGGAATTCACCCCTCCACTTT
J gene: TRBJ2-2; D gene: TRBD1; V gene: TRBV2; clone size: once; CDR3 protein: CASRPTGDAGELFF; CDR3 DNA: TGTGCCAGCAGGCCCACAGGGGACGCCGGGGAGCTGTTTTTT
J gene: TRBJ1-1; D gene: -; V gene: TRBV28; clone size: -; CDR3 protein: CASSLSLGGNTEAFF; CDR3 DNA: TGTGCCAGCAGTTTGTCGTTGGGGGGGAACACTGAAGCTTTCTTT
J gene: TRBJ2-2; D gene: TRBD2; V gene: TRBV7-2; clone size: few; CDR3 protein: CASSIYSGGTGELFF; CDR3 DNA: TGTGCCAGCAGTATTTATAGCGGGGGAACCGGGGAGCTGTTTTTT
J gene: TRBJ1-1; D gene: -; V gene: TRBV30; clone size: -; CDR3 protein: CAWLRPKNTEAFF; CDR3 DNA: TGTGCCTGGCTCAGGCCAAAGAACACTGAAGCTTTCTTT
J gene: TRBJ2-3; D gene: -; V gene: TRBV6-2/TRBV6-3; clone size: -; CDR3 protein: CASSLPPDTQYF; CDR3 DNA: TGTGCCAGCAGTCTCCCCCCAGATACGCAGTATTTT
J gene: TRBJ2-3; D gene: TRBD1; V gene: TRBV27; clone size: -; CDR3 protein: CASSRDRISDTQYF; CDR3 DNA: TGTGCCAGCAGCCGGGACAGGATTTCAGATACGCAGTATTTT
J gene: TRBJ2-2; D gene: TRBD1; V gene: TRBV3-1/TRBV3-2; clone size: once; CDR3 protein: CASRPGTGWAGELFF; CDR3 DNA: TGTGCCAGCAGACCCGGGACAGGGTGGGCCGGGGAGCTGTTTTTT
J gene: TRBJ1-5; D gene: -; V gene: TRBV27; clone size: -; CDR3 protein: CASSLSAAADGWHF; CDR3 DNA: TGTGCCAGCAGTTTATCAGCAGCGGCTGATGGATGGCATTTT
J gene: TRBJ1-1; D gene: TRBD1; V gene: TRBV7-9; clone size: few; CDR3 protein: CASSLPGQGGDYAFF; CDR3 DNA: TGTGCCAGCAGCTTACCGGGACAGGGTGGGGATTACGCTTTCTTT
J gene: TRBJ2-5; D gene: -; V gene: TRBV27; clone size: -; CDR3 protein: CASSSFYQETQYF; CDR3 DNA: TGTGCCAGCAGTTCTTTCTATCAAGAGACCCAGTACTTC
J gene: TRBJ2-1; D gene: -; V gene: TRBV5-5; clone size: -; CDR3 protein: CASSLDRRGPWDEQFF; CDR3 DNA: TGTGCCAGCAGCTTGGATCGGCGGGGGCCCTGGGATGAGCAGTTCTTC
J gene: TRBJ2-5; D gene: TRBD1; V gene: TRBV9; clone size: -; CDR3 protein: CASSAGDRASQETQYF; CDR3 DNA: TGTGCCAGCAGCGCCGGGGACAGGGCTTCTCAAGAGACCCAGTACTTC